The clone carrying this TCR beta chain was seen a handful of times. As yet, its antigen is unknown. Peripheral blood from each donor was collected in a volume of 8 to 10 milliliters. V gave up 5 bases and J gave up 6 bases; unmatched junction bases: 8. Germline V CDR1 and CDR2: SGHAT, FQNNGV. The CDR3 totals 14 residues. This entry comes from a study of blood T cells in healthy people across ages. Through a sample-barcoded 5' primer and a J-beta primer mix, a second PCR was run for 7 to 11 cycles. Every molecule of cDNA carried a tag from a template-switch adaptor with 12 random nucleotides. From the 5' RACE reads, TCRdb called clonotypes with MiXCR, one entry per CDR3 protein. The table includes 1.5 million to 2 million distinct CDR3 sequences, about 31% detected once. General observations from the study: A greater number of naive CD4+ cells and higher diversity distinguished long-lived donors from aged donors.

The rearrangement uses TRBV11-2 and TRBJ2-5; 8 positions agree with TRBD1. This sequence originates from a woman between 25 and 40 years old in good health. The sequencing input was blood. The CDR3 here is CASSPTGQGQTQYF. The CDR3 DNA follows: TGTGCCAGCAGCCCAACCGGACAGGGACAGACCCAGTACTTC.